This T cell receptor beta chain originates from a study of blood T cell repertoires in COVID-19. The wider study: The samples span acute and convalescent COVID-19 from the United States, Italy and Spain.

Authors' analysis steps: Amplification of reference gene primers provided the estimated nucleated cell counts. The table came from immunoSEQ multiplex PCR; TCRdb's copy has only in-frame clones and leaves some out. V and J calls plus clone size are reproduced from that table; the DNA served to infer D and trimming. The sample consists of approximately 140,000 clones, 86% of them appearing once. The CDR3 runs 14 residues. Germline V gene data show CDR1 as KGHDR and CDR2 as SFDVKD. Trimming stripped 7 bases from V and 1 base from J, with 9 bases between. Sequences were obtained from peripheral blood. This TCR was recovered from a woman aged 55-69 years with acute or convalescent COVID-19. This chain links TRBV24-1 with TRBJ2-2, with a possible D match to TRBD2 (6 bases). CDR3 region: CATRGLGNTGELFF. CDR3 nucleotide sequence: TGTGCCACCAGGGGACTCGGGAACACCGGGGAGCTGTTTTTT.